The 21 T cell receptor beta chains below were found in one sample sequenced in a study of blood T cell repertoires in COVID-19. Sequencing was performed with immunoSEQ multiplex PCR; in TCRdb, only in-frame clones are kept and a portion is missing. The repertoire holds about 82,000 clones, 80% to 85% seen once, with around 40% in the top ten. The sample consisted of peripheral blood. The receptors come from a man older than 75 with acute or convalescent COVID-19.

This chain joins TRBV30 and TRBJ1-2; a possible D gene is TRBD1 (5 bases). The CDR3 runs to 11 residues. Germline values: CDR1 GTSNPN, CDR2 SVGIG (reference sequence). The CDR3 DNA reads TGTACCATCGGGGGGGAACGTGGCTACACCTTC. The encoded protein is CTIGGERGYTF.

This rearrangement joins TRBV5-1 to TRBJ2-1; perhaps TRBD2 as D (5 bases). The V gene lost 1 base and the J gene lost 4 bases, with 9 bases spanning the gap. The CDR3 is 14 residues long. The germline V gene encodes CDR1 SGHRS and CDR2 YFSETQ. The CDR3 protein is CASSLRDYYNEQFF. The CDR3 coding sequence is TGCGCCAGCAGCTTGCGCGACTATTACAATGAGCAGTTCTTC. The full variable domain, completed using reference TRBV5-1 and TRBJ2-1, is KAGVTQTPRYLIKTRGQQVTLSCSPISGHRSVSWYQQTPGQGLQFLFEYFSETQRNKGNFPGRFSGRQFSNSRSEMNVSTLELGDSALYLCASSLRDYYNEQFFGPGTRLTVL.

The CDR3 loop is CATSRLTGQGANYGYTF. DNA for the CDR3: TGTGCCACCAGCAGGTTGACAGGACAGGGGGCTAACTATGGCTACACCTTC. V gene TRBV15 combines with J gene TRBJ1-2; TRBD1 aligns across 10 bases. Trimming at V came to 3 bases and at J to 0 bases, leaving 7 bases not matched to a gene. Per germline, CDR1 LNHNV and CDR2 YYDKDF (reference sequence). The CDR3 consists of 17 residues.

This rearrangement joins TRBV18 to TRBJ1-5; D gene ambiguous. Per the germline V gene, CDR1 is KGHSH and CDR2 is LQKENI. V was pared by 3 bases and J by 2 bases, with 17 bases between. This CDR3 region has 17 residues. The CDR3 nucleotides are TGTGCCAGCTCACCCCGGGAGTGGGGAGATGGCAATCAGCCCCAGCATTTT. As protein: CASSPREWGDGNQPQHF.

The chain employs TRBV2 and TRBJ2-5; possibly TRBD1 for D (5 bases). V shed 6 bases and J shed 3 bases, with 17 bases lying between them. Germline-derived CDR1 and CDR2 are SNHLY and FYNNEI. The CDR3 is made up of 15 amino acids. CDR3 in amino acids: CASRAKGLKKETQYF. For the CDR3, the DNA is TGTGCCAGCAGGGCGAAGGGGCTCAAAAAAGAGACCCAGTACTTC. Filled out from reference TRBV2 and TRBJ2-5, the complete variable domain reads EPEVTQTPSHQVTQMGQEVILRCVPISNHLYFYWYRQILGQKVEFLVSFYNNEISEKSEIFDDQFSVERPDGSNFTLKIRSTKLEDSAMYFCASRAKGLKKETQYFGPGTRLLVL.

This clone was picked up many times. J is TRBJ2-5 and V is TRBV5-1; 10 bases agree with TRBD1. The CDR3 consists of 14 residues. CDR1 is SGHRS, CDR2 YFSETQ, per germline. With 4 bases clipped from V and 5 bases from J, the junction kept 5 bases outside the gene matches. The CDR3 here is CASSPGTGVETQYF. The DNA of the CDR3 is TGCGCCAGCAGCCCCGGGACAGGGGTGGAGACCCAGTACTTC.

V and J are TRBV5-1 and TRBJ2-3; no reliable D call. CDR3 length equals 15 residues. Trimming took off 4 bases at V and 0 bases at J, with 12 bases between the two ends. Germline-derived CDR1 and CDR2 are SGHRS and YFSETQ. The CDR3: CASSPSALSTDTQYF. DNA of the CDR3: TGCGCCAGCAGCCCTAGTGCCCTTAGCACAGATACGCAGTATTTT.

The chain carries TRBV28 and TRBJ1-2, with TRBD1 matching over 10 bases. The junction had 6 bases not matched to a gene; V was cut back by 6 bases and J by 8 bases. This CDR3 has 13 amino acids. Germline CDR1 and CDR2: MDHEN and SYDVKM. CDR3 sequence: CASRGTGVYGYTF. In DNA, the CDR3 is TGTGCCAGCAGGGGGACAGGGGTTTACGGCTACACCTTC.

This clone is a singleton in its sample. The rearrangement uses TRBV19 and TRBJ1-1; D unclear. This CDR3 region has 13 residues. Trimming cost V 6 bases and J 1 base, with 9 bases left between them. Germline V lookup: CDR1 LNHDA, CDR2 SQIVND (reference sequence). The CDR3 here is CASSEVRNTEAFF. The DNA for the CDR3 is TGTGCCAGTAGCGAAGTGAGGAACACTGAAGCTTTCTTT.

The chain links TRBV5-6 to TRBJ2-3; 9 positions match TRBD2. The J segment lost 0 bases and the V segment lost 4 bases, leaving 3 bases of the junction unmatched. This CDR3 has 15 residues. CDR1 is SGHDT, CDR2 YYEEEE, per germline. This CDR3 reads CASSGTSGSTDTQYF. The CDR3 nucleotides are TGTGCCAGCAGCGGTACTAGCGGGAGCACAGATACGCAGTATTTT. The complete variable domain, with remaining parts taken from reference TRBV5-6 and TRBJ2-3, reads DAGVTQSPTHLIKTRGQQVTLRCSPKSGHDTVSWYQQALGQGPQFIFQYYEEEERQRGNFPDRFSGHQFPNYSSELNVNALLLGDSALYLCASSGTSGSTDTQYFGPGTRLTVL.

The chain employs TRBV11-2 and TRBJ1-4; 7 positions agree with TRBD1. Germline trimming cut 2 bases from V and 4 bases from J; bases unmatched to any gene: 10. Per the germline V gene, CDR1 is SGHAT and CDR2 is FQNNGV. The CDR3 sequence is 17 residues long. Here the CDR3 reads CASSLIAGGFYNEKLFF. Here the CDR3 DNA reads TGTGCCAGCAGCTTAATAGCAGGGGGTTTCTATAATGAAAAACTGTTTTTT.

CDR3 region: CASSEGLASSLFF. The CDR3 nucleotides read TGTGCCAGCAGCGAGGGACTAGCGTCTTCTCTGTTCTTC. The chain is built from TRBV28 and TRBJ2-1; TRBD2 matches 10 bases. Germline-derived CDR1 and CDR2 are MDHEN and SYDVKM. CDR3 length equals 13 residues. V lost 6 bases to trimming and J lost 15 bases; unmatched junction nucleotides: 11.

The sample holds a few counts of this clone. The chain joins TRBV19 to TRBJ2-1, with 11 bases fitting TRBD2. V was clipped by 2 bases and J by 4 bases; unmatched bases: 4. There are 16 residues in the CDR3. The germline V gene has CDR1 LNHDA and CDR2 SQIVND (reference sequence). CDR3 sequence: CASSIRLAGYYNEQFF. CDR3 bases: TGTGCCAGTAGTATACGACTAGCGGGATATTACAATGAGCAGTTCTTC.

The genes are TRBV27 and TRBJ2-5; 7 nucleotides line up with TRBD1. V was clipped by 3 bases and J by 4 bases; unmatched bases: 8. The germline gives CDR1 MNHEY, CDR2 SMNVEV (reference sequence). CDR3 size: 15 residues. The CDR3 DNA reads TGTGCCAGCAGTTTTGGGGGCAGGGGGAGAGAGACCCAGTACTTC. Its translation is CASSFGGRGRETQYF.

The genes are TRBV18 and TRBJ2-6, with D possibly being TRBD1 (6 bases). This CDR3 region has 18 residues. The germline V gene encodes CDR1 KGHSH and CDR2 LQKENI. Trimming took off 4 bases at V and 0 bases at J, with 16 bases between the two ends. In DNA, the CDR3 is TGTGCCAGCTCACACGGACAGCCGTCCAGCTCTGGGGCCAACGTCCTGACTTTC. Amino acids: CASSHGQPSSSGANVLTF.

The rearrangement uses TRBV27 and TRBJ2-7, with D tentatively TRBD1 (6 bases). V was shortened by 4 bases and J by 2 bases, with 27 bases between the two germline ends. Germline V gene data show CDR1 as MNHEY and CDR2 as SMNVEV (reference sequence). The CDR3 contains 19 residues. CDR3 sequence (DNA): TGTGCCAGCAGTTCATCGGCAGGGGAGATAGGATGGGCCACCTACGAGCAGTACTTC. Translating it yields CASSSSAGEIGWATYEQYF.

The chain has TRBV9 and TRBJ2-1, with 7 bases that match TRBD2. The CDR3 loop spans 14 amino acids. The J segment lost 10 bases and the V segment lost 0 bases, leaving 7 bases of the junction unmatched. Germline V gene data show CDR1 as SGDLS and CDR2 as YYNGEE. This chain's CDR3 is CASSVAVTSNEQFF. DNA for the CDR3: TGTGCCAGCAGCGTAGCCGTGACTAGCAACGAGCAGTTCTTC. Variable domain in full (rest from reference TRBV9 and TRBJ2-1): DSGVTQTPKHLITATGQRVTLRCSPRSGDLSVYWYQQSLDQGLQFLIQYYNGEERAKGNILERFSAQQFPDLHSELNLSSLELGDSALYFCASSVAVTSNEQFFGPGTRLTVL.

This clone was counted a few times. The chain couples TRBV27 to TRBJ1-1, with a weak D call TRBD1 (6 bases). The length of the CDR3 is 14 residues. Trimming left V 3 bases short and J 7 bases short, with 15 bases between. Germline V gives CDR1 MNHEY, CDR2 SMNVEV (reference sequence). The DNA of the CDR3 is TGTGCCAGCAGTTTGGACAGAAGAGGGAATGAAGCTTTCTTT. Translating gives CASSLDRRGNEAFF.

The chain is built from TRBV6-2 or TRBV6-3 and TRBJ2-1; maybe TRBD1 (6 bases). CDR1 MNHEY and CDR2 SVGEGT come from the germline V gene. CDR3 length: 13 residues. Trimming left V 0 bases short and J 9 bases short, with 9 bases between. The chain's CDR3 is CASSYSKGGEQFF. DNA for the CDR3: TGTGCCAGCAGTTACTCGAAAGGGGGTGAGCAGTTCTTC.

V and J are TRBV28 and TRBJ2-7; 9 bases fit TRBD1. In germline, CDR1 is MDHEN, CDR2 SYDVKM. J gave up 3 bases and V 5 bases, and 8 bases lay outside the gene matches. The CDR3 consists of 15 residues. CDR3 nucleotide sequence: TGTGCCAGCAGTACCTCCGGGACAGGGTTCTACGAGCAGTACTTC. It translates to CASSTSGTGFYEQYF.

CDR3 coding DNA: TGTGCCAGCAGTTTACCTACCCAAGGCACAGATACGCAGTATTTT. It specifies CASSLPTQGTDTQYF. The chain recombines TRBV28 with TRBJ2-3; no clear D. Germline V lookup: CDR1 MDHEN, CDR2 SYDVKM. The CDR3 is 15 amino acids. Trimming removed 2 bases from V and 1 base from J, with 10 bases in between.